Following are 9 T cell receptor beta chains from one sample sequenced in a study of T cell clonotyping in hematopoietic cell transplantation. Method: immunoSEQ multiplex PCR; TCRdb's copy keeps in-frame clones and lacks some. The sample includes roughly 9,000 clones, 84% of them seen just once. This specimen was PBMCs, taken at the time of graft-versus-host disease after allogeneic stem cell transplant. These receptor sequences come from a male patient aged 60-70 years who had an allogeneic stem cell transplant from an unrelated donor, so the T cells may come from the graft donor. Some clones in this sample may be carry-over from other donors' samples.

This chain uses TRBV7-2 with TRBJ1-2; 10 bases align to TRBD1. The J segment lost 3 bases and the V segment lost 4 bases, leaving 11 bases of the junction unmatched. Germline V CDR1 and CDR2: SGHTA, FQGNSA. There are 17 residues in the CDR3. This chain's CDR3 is CASSYFGGQGGDYGYTF. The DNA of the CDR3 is TGTGCCAGCAGCTACTTCGGTGGACAGGGGGGGGACTATGGCTACACCTTC.

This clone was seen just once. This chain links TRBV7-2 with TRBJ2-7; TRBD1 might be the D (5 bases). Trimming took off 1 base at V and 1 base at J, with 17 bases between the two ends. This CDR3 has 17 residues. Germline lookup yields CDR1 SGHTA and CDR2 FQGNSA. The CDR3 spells CASSLGPVGLGSYEQYF. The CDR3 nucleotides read TGTGCCAGCAGCTTAGGCCCCGTGGGGCTCGGATCCTACGAGCAGTACTTC. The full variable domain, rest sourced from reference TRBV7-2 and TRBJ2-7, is GAGVSQSPSNKVTEKGKDVELRCDPISGHTALYWYRQSLGQGLEFLIYFQGNSAPDKSGLPSDRFSAERTGGSVSTLTIQRTQQEDSAVYLCASSLGPVGLGSYEQYFGPGTRLTVT.

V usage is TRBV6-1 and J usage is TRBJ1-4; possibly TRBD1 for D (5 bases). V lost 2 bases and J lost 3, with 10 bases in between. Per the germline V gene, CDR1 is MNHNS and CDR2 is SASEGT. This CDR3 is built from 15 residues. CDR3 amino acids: CASSERGSPNEKLFF. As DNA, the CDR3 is TGTGCCAGCAGTGAACGGGGGTCACCTAATGAAAAACTGTTTTTT.

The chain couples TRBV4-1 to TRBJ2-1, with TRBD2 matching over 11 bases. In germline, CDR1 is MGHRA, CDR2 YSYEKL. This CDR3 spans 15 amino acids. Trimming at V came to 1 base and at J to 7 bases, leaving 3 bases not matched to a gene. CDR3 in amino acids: CASSQGLAGKNEQFF. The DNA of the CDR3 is TGCGCCAGCAGCCAAGGACTAGCGGGGAAAAATGAGCAGTTCTTC.

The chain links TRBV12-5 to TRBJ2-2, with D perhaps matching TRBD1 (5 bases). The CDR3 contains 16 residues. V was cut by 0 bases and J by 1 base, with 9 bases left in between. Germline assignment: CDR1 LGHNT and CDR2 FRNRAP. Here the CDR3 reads CASGLVWQGNTGELFF. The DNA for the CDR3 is TGTGCTAGTGGTTTGGTGTGGCAGGGGAACACCGGGGAGCTGTTTTTT.

This chain's CDR3 is CASSNIYGYTF. The CDR3 DNA follows: TGTGCCAGCAGCAATATCTATGGCTACACCTTC. V gene TRBV7-2 combines with J gene TRBJ1-2; D gene uncertain. The CDR3 loop spans 11 amino acids. Germline lookup yields CDR1 SGHTA and CDR2 FQGNSA. Between the trimmed V and J ends, which lost 5 bases and 4 bases, there was a span of 5 bases.

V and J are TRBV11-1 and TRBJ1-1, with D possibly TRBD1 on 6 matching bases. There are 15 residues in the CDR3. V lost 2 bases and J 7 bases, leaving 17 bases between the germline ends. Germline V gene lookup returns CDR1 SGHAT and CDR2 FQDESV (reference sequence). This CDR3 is CASSLLGGRAFEAFF. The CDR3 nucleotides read TGTGCCAGCAGCTTACTAGGGGGACGGGCATTTGAAGCTTTCTTT.

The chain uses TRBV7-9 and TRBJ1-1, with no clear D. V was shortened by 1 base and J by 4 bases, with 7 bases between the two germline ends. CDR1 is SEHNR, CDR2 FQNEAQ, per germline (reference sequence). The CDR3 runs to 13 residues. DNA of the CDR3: TGTGCCAGCAGCTTAGGTGGCAGCACTGAAGCTTTCTTT. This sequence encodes CASSLGGSTEAFF.

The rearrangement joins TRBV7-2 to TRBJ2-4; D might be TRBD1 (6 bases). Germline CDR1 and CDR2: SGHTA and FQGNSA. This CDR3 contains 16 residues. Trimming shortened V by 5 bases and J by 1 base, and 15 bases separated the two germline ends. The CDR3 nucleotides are TGTGCCAGCAGCCTTCTAGGGGGTAGGGCCAAAAACATTCAGTACTTC. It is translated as CASSLLGGRAKNIQYF.